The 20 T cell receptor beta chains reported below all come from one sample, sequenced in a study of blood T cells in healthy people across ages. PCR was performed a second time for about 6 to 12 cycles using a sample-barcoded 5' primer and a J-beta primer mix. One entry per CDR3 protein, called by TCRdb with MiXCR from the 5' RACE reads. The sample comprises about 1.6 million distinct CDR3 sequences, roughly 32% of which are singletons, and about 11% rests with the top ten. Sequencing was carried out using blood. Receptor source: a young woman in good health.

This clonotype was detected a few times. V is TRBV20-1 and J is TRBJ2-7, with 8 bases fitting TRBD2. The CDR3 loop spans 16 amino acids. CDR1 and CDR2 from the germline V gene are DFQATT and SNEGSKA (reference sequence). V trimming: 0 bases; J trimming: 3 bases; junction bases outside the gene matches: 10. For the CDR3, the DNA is TGCAGTGCTAGAGACGCCTCGGGACTAGAAGGCTACGAGCAGTACTTC. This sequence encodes CSARDASGLEGYEQYF.

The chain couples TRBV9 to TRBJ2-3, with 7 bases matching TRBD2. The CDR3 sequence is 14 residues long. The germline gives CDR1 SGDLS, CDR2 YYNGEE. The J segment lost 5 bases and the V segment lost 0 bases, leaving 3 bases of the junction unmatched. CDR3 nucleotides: TGTGCCAGCAGCGTAGCCCTAGCGGAAGATACGCAGTATTTT. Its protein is CASSVALAEDTQYF.

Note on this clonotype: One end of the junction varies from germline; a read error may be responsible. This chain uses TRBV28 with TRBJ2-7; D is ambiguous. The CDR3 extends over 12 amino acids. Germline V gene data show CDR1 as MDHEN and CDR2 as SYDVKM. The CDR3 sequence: CASSLATSTSTF. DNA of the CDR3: TGTGCCAGCAGTTTAGCCACCTCAACCTCTACCTTC.

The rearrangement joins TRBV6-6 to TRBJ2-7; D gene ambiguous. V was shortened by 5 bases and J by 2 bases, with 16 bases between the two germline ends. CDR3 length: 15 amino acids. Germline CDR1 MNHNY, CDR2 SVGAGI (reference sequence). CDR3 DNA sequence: TGTGCCAGCAGTCAGACCCCGGTGAGGACCTACGAGCAGTACTTC. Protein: CASSQTPVRTYEQYF.

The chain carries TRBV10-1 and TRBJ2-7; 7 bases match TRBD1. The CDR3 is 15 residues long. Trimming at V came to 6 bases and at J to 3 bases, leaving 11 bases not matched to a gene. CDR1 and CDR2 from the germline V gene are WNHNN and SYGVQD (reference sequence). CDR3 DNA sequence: TGCGCCAGCAGACCCCGGACAGGTTCACGCTACGAGCAGTACTTC. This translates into CASRPRTGSRYEQYF.

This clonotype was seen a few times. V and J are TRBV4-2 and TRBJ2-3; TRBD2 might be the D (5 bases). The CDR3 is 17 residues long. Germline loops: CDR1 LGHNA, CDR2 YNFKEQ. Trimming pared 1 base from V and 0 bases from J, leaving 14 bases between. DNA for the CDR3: TGTGCCAGCAGCCAAGGGAGGATAGCACGTAGCACAGATACGCAGTATTTT. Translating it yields CASSQGRIARSTDTQYF.

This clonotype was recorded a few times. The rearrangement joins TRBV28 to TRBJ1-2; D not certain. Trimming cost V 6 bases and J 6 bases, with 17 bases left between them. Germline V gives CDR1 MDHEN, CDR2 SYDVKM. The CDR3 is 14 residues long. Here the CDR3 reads CASRSVGRTNGYTF. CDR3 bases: TGTGCCAGCAGATCCGTCGGTAGGACGAATGGCTACACCTTC.

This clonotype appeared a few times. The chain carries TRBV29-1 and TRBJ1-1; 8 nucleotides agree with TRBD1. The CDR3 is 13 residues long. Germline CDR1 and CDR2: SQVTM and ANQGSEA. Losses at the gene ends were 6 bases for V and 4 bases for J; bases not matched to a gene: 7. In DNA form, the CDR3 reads TGCAGCGTCGCCCGGACAGGGTTCACTGAAGCTTTCTTT. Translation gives CSVARTGFTEAFF.

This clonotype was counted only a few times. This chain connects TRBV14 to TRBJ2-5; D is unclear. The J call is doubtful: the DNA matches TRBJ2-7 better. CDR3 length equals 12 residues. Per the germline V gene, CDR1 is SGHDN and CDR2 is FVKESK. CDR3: CASSWTCYEQYF. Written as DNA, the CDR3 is TGTGCCAGCAGCTGGACCTGCTACGAGCAGTACTTC.

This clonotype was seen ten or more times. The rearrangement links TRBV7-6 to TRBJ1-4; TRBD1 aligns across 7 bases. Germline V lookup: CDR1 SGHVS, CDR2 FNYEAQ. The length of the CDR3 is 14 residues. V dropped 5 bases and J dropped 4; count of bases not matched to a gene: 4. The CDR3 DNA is TGTGCCAGCAGCCAGGACAGGATTAATGAAAAACTGTTTTTT. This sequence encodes CASSQDRINEKLFF. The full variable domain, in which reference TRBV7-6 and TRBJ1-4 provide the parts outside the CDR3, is GAGVSQSPRYKVTKRGQDVALRCDPISGHVSLYWYRQALGQGPEFLTYFNYEAQQDKSGLPNDRFSAERPEGSISTLTIQRTEQRDSAMYRCASSQDRINEKLFFGSGTQLSVL.

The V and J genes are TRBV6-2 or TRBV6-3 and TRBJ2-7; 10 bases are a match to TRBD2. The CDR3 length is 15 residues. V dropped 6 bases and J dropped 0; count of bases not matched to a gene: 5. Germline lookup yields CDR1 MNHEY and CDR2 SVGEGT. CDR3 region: CASRLAGGASYEQYF. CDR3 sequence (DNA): TGTGCCAGCAGATTAGCGGGAGGAGCCTCCTACGAGCAGTACTTC.

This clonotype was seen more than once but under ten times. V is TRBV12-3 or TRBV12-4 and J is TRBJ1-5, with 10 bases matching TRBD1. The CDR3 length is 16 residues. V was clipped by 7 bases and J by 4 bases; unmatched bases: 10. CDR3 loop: CASTLQTGGHNQPQHF. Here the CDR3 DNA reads TGTGCCAGCACCTTACAGACAGGGGGCCATAATCAGCCCCAGCATTTT.

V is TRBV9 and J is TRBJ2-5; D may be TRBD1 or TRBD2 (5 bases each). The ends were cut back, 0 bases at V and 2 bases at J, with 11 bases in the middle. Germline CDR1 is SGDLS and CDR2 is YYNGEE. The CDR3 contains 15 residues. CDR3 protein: CASSVVGGPQETQYF. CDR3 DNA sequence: TGTGCCAGCAGCGTAGTTGGGGGTCCACAAGAGACCCAGTACTTC.

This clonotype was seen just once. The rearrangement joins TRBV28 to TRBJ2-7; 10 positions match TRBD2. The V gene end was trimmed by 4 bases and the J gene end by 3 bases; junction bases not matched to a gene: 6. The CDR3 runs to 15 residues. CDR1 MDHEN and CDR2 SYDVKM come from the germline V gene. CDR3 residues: CASSSTGLARYEQYF. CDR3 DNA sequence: TGTGCCAGCAGTTCCACGGGACTAGCGCGCTACGAGCAGTACTTC.

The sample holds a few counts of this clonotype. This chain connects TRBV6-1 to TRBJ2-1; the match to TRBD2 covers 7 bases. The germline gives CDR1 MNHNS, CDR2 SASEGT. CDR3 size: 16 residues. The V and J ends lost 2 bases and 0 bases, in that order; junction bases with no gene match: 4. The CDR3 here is CASSETGGGSYNEQFF. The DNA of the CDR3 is TGTGCCAGCAGTGAAACGGGGGGAGGCTCCTACAATGAGCAGTTCTTC.

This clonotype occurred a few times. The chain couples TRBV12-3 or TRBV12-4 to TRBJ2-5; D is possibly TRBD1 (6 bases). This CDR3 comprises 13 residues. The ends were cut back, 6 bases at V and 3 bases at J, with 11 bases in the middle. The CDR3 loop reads CASSNDRKETQYF. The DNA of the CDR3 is TGTGCCAGCAGCAACGACAGGAAAGAGACCCAGTACTTC.

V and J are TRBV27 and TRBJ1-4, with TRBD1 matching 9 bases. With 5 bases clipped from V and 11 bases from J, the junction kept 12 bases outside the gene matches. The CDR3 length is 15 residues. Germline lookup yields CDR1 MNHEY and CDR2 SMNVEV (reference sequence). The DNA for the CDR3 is TGTGCCAGCAGTGCCCTGGGACAGGGAATAAGTAAACTGTTTTTT. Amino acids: CASSALGQGISKLFF.

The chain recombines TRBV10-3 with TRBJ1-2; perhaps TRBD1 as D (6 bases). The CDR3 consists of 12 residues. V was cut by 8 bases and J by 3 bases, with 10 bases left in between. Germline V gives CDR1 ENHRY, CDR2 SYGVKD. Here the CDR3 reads CAIWDTHYGYTF. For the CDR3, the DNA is TGTGCCATCTGGGACACCCACTATGGCTACACCTTC.

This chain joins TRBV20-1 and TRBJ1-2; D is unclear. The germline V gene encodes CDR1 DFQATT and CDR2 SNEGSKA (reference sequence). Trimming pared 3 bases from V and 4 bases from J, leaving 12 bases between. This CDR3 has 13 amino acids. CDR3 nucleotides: TGCAGTGCTAGCTTGGGGAAGGGCTATGGCTACACCTTC. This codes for CSASLGKGYGYTF.

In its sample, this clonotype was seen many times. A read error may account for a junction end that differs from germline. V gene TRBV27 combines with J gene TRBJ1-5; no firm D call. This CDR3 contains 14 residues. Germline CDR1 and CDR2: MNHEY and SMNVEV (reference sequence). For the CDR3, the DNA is TGCGCCAGCAGCCAAGAGAATAGCAATCAGCCCCAGCATTTT. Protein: CASSQENSNQPQHF.